This TCR beta chain was documented in a study of ipilimumab plus nivolumab after autologous stem cell transplantation. For the study at large: The DLBCL cohort had primary refractory and relapsed disease, with 18-month progression-free survival of approximately 87% and 28%.

Sequencing was performed with immunoSEQ multiplex PCR; in TCRdb, only in-frame clones are kept and a portion is missing. This table has 15,000 to 20,000 clones, about 80% appearing once. Ipilimumab, 1 mg/kg, started 14 to 28 days after autologous transplant. Through week 26, nivolumab 3 mg/kg IV was given weeks 1, 4, 7, 10, then biweekly. V was cut by 1 base and J by 6 bases, with 12 bases left in between. From germline, CDR1 is SGHRS and CDR2 YFSETQ. This CDR3 contains 14 residues. This sequence joins TRBV5-1 and TRBJ2-3; D is possibly TRBD2 (5 bases). The receptor was isolated from a male donor with diffuse large B-cell lymphoma. Specimen: PBMCs, collected in a trial of ipilimumab plus nivolumab as post-transplant consolidation. The CDR3 region is CASSLSAGGDTQYF. The CDR3, as DNA: TGCGCCAGCAGCTTGTCGGCTGGAGGTGATACGCAGTATTTT. Using reference TRBV5-1 and TRBJ2-3 for the parts outside the CDR3, the full variable domain is KAGVTQTPRYLIKTRGQQVTLSCSPISGHRSVSWYQQTPGQGLQFLFEYFSETQRNKGNFPGRFSGRQFSNSRSEMNVSTLELGDSALYLCASSLSAGGDTQYFGPGTRLTVL.